This TCR beta chain is drawn from a study of cytomegalovirus exposure and HLA in healthy donors. Study-level findings and limits: Later genetic work tied a missense DCLRE1C variant to beta-chain V and J trimming. Fewer N-insertions (relative to the approximately 670-donor mean) were reportedly seen in an Asian-associated ancestry cluster in a later analysis. Most of the TCR beta V segments (in an earlier analysis) were productive either about 87% or about 30% of the time. A classifier reportedly called cytomegalovirus status with high sensitivity and specificity.

A remark on this clone: Its antigen is currently unknown.

The CDR3 loop spans 18 amino acids. CDR1 is KGHSH and CDR2 is LQKENI in the germline V gene. V lost 5 bases, J lost 2 bases, and 17 bases stayed unmatched. This PCR relied on a set of 60 Vbeta primers and 13 Jbeta primers. Profiling relied on immunoSEQ multiplex PCR, and the TCRdb table lists in-frame clones only, not all of them. The data contain under 300,000 clones, just under 85% of them singletons. Specimen: PBMCs. The clonotype comes from a woman aged 40 to 50 in good health and CMV-seropositive. The chain carries TRBV18 and TRBJ1-2, with 7 nucleotides matching TRBD1. CDR3 nucleotides: TGTGCCAGCTCAAATGGAGTTGGCTCGGGACAGACAAACTATGGCTACACCTTC. Protein: CASSNGVGSGQTNYGYTF.